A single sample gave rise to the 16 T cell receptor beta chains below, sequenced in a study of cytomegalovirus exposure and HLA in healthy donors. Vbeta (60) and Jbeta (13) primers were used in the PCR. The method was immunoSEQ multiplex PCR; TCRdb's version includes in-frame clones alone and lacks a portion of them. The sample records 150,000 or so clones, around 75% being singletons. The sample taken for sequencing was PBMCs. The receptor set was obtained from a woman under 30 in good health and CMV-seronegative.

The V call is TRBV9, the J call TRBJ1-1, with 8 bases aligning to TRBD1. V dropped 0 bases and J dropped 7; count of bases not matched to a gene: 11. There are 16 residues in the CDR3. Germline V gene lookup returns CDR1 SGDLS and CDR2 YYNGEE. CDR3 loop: CASSVGSRTGQSEAFF. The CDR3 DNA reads TGTGCCAGCAGCGTAGGGTCTCGGACAGGGCAAAGTGAAGCTTTCTTT. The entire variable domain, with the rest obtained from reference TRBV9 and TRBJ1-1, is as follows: DSGVTQTPKHLITATGQRVTLRCSPRSGDLSVYWYQQSLDQGLQFLIQYYNGEERAKGNILERFSAQQFPDLHSELNLSSLELGDSALYFCASSVGSRTGQSEAFFGQGTRLTVV.

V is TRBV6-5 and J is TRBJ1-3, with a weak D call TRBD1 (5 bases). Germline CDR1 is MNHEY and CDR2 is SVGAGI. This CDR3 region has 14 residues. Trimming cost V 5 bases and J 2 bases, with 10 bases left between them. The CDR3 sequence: CASSPLRAGNTIYF. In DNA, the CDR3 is TGTGCCAGCAGTCCCCTCAGGGCTGGAAACACCATATATTTT.

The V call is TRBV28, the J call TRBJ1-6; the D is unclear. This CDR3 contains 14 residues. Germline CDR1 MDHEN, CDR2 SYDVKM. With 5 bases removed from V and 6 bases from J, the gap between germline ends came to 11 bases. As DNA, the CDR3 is TGTGCCAGCAGTCCCCAATCGGTTAATTCACCCCTCCACTTT. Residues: CASSPQSVNSPLHF.

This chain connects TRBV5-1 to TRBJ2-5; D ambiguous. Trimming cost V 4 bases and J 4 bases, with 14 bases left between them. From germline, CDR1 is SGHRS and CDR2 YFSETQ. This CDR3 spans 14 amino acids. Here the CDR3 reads CASSPGGVLETQYF. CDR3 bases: TGCGCCAGCAGCCCCGGCGGAGTACTAGAGACCCAGTACTTC. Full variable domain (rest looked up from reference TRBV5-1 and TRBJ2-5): KAGVTQTPRYLIKTRGQQVTLSCSPISGHRSVSWYQQTPGQGLQFLFEYFSETQRNKGNFPGRFSGRQFSNSRSEMNVSTLELGDSALYLCASSPGGVLETQYFGPGTRLLVL.

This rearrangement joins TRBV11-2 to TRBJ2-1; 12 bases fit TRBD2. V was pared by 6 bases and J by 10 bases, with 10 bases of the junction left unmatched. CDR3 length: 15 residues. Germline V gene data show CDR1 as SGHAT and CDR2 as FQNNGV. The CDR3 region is CASRPGTSGLGEQFF. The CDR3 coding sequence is TGTGCCAGCAGACCGGGGACTAGCGGGTTAGGGGAGCAGTTCTTC. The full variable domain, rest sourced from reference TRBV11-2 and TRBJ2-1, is EAGVAQSPRYKIIEKRQSVAFWCNPISGHATLYWYQQILGQGPKLLIQFQNNGVVDDSQLPKDRFSAERLKGVDSTLKIQPAKLEDSAVYLCASRPGTSGLGEQFFGPGTRLTVL.

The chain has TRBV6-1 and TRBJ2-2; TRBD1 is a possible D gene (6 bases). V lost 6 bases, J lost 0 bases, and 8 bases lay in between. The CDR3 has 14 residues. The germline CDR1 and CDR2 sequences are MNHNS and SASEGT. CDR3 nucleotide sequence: TGTGCCAGCAGACAGGGAGCGAACACCGGGGAGCTGTTTTTT. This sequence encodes CASRQGANTGELFF.

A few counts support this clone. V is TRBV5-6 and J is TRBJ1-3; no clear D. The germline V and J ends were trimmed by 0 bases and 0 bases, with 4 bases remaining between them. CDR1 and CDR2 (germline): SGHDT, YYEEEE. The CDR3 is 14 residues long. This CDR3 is CASSLDTSGNTIYF. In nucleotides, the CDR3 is TGTGCCAGCAGCTTGGACACCTCTGGAAACACCATATATTTT.

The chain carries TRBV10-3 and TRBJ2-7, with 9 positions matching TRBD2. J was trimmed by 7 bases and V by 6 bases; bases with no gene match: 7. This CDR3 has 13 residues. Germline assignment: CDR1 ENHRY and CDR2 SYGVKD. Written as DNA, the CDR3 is TGTGCCATCAGGGCTAGCGGGGTGGGGGAGCAGTACTTC. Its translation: CAIRASGVGEQYF.

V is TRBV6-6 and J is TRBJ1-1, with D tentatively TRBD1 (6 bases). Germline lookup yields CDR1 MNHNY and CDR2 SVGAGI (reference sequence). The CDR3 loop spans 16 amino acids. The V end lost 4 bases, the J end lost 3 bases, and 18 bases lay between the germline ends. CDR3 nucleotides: TGTGCCAGCAGTTTCCCATACAGGGTATCGGACACTGAAGCTTTCTTT. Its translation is CASSFPYRVSDTEAFF.

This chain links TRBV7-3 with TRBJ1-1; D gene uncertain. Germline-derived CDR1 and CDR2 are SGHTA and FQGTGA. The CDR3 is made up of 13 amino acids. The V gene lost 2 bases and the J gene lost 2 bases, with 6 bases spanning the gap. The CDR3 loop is CASSLQFNTEAFF. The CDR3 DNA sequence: TGTGCCAGCAGCTTACAGTTTAACACTGAAGCTTTCTTT.

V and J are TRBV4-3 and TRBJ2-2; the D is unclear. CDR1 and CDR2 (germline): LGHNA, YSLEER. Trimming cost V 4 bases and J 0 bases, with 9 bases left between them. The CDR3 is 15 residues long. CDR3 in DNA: TGCGCCAGCAGCCTCTACTACACGAACACCGGGGAGCTGTTTTTT. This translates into CASSLYYTNTGELFF.

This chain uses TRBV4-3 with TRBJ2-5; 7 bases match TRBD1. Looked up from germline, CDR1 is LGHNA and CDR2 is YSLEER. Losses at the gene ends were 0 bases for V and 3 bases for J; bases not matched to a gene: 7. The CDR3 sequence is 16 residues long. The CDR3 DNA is TGCGCCAGCAGCCAAGACCCTCCGGGACAGAAAGAGACCCAGTACTTC. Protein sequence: CASSQDPPGQKETQYF.

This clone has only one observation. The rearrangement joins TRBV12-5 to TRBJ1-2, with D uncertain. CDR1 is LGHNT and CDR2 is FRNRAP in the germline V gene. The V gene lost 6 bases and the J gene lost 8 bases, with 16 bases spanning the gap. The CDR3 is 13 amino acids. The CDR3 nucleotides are TGTGCTAGTGGACCACGGGAGAGCGGAGGCTACACCTTC. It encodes CASGPRESGGYTF.

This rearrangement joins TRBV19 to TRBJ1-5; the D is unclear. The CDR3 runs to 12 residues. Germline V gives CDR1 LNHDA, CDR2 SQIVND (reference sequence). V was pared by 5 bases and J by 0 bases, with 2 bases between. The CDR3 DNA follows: TGTGCCAGTAGTTATAGCAATCAGCCCCAGCATTTT. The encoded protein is CASSYSNQPQHF. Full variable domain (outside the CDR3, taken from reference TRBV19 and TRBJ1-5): DGGITQSPKYLFRKEGQNVTLSCEQNLNHDAMYWYRQDPGQGLRLIYYSQIVNDFQKGDIAEGYSVSREKKESFPLTVTSAQKNPTAFYLCASSYSNQPQHFGDGTRLSIL.

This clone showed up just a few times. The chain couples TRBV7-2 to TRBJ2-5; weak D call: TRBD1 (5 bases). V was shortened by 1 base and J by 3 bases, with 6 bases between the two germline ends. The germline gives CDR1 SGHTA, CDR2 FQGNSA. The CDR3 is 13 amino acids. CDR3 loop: CASSLVREETQYF. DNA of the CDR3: TGTGCCAGCAGCTTAGTCAGGGAAGAGACCCAGTACTTC.

CDR3 in amino acids: CASSEEARAGQYV. The CDR3 DNA sequence: TGCGCCAGCAGTGAAGAAGCGAGGGCTGGGCAGTACGTC. The gene calls are TRBV10-2 and TRBJ2-7, with D possibly being TRBD2 (5 bases). The CDR3 consists of 13 residues. Between the trimmed V and J ends, which lost 3 bases and 9 bases, there was a span of 15 bases. The germline V gene has CDR1 WSHSY and CDR2 SAAADI.